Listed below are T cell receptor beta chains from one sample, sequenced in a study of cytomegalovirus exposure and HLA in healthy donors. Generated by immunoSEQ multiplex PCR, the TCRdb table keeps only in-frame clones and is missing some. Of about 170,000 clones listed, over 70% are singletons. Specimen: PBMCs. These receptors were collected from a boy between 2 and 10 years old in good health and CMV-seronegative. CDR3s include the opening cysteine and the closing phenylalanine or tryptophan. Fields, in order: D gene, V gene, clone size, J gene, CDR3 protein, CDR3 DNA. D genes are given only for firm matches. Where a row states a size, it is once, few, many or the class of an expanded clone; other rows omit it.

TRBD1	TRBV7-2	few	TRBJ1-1	CASSLPGTGGTEAFF	TGTGCCAGCAGCTTACCTGGGACAGGGGGCACTGAAGCTTTCTTT
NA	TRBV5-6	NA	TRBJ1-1	CASSLDRVCTEAFF	TGTGCCAGCAGCTTGGACAGGGTTTGCACTGAAGCTTTCTTT
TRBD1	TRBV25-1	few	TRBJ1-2	CASSERGQGGYTF	TGTGCCAGCAGTGAAAGGGGGCAAGGTGGCTACACCTTC
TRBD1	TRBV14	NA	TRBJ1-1	CASSRLDRQLMNTEAFF	TGTGCCAGCAGCCGATTGGACAGGCAGCTCATGAACACTGAAGCTTTCTTT
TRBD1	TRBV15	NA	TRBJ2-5	CATSRNRGPEETQYF	TGTGCCACCAGCCGAAACAGGGGGCCGGAGGAGACCCAGTACTTC
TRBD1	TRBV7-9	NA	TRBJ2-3	CASSLSTGMETDTQYF	TGTGCCAGCAGCTTATCGACAGGGATGGAGACAGATACGCAGTATTTT
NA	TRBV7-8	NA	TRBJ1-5	CASSLMGGNQPQHF	TGTGCCAGCAGCTTAATGGGAGGTAATCAGCCCCAGCATTTT
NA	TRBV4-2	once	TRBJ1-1	CASAPGSGDTEAFF	TGTGCCAGCGCCCCGGGGTCAGGGGACACTGAAGCTTTCTTT
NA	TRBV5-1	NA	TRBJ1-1	CASSLATNTEAFF	TGCGCCAGCAGCTTAGCCACGAACACTGAAGCTTTCTTT
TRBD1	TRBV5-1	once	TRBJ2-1	CASSSGQGAGNEQFF	TGCGCCAGCAGCTCGGGACAGGGGGCAGGAAACGAGCAGTTCTTC
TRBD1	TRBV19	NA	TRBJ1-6	CASRTDRGPNSPLHF	TGTGCCAGTAGGACCGACAGGGGCCCAAATTCACCCCTCCACTTT
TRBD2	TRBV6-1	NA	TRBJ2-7	CASSPGLGKPYEQYF	TGTGCCAGCAGTCCGGGACTAGGTAAACCCTACGAGCAGTACTTC
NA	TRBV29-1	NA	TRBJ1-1	CSVEQGKEGEAFF	TGCAGCGTTGAACAGGGAAAGGAAGGTGAAGCTTTCTTT
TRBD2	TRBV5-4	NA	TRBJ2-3	CASSLLAGASTDTQYF	TGTGCCAGCAGCTTGCTAGCGGGGGCAAGCACAGATACGCAGTATTTT
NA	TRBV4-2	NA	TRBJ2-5	CASSPSRDTETQYF	TGTGCCAGCAGCCCGTCCCGGGACACAGAGACCCAGTACTTC
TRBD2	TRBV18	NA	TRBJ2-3	CASSPGGGLAGGDTQYF	TGTGCCAGCTCACCAGGCGGGGGACTAGCGGGGGGAGATACGCAGTATTTT
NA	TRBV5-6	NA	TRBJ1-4	CASSFYGGEEKLFF	TGTGCCAGCAGCTTCTACGGGGGAGAAGAAAAACTGTTTTTT
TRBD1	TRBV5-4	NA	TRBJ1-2	CASSYTGTGYGYTF	TGTGCCAGCAGCTACACCGGGACAGGTTATGGCTACACCTTC
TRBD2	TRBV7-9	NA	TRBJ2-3	CASSLLAGGTDTQYF	TGTGCCAGCAGCTTACTAGCGGGGGGCACAGATACGCAGTATTTT
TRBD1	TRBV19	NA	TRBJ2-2	CASSKGAAGELFF	TGTGCCAGTAGTAAGGGGGCGGCCGGGGAGCTGTTTTTT
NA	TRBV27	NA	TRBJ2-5	CASSGQGQETQYF	TGTGCCAGCAGTGGGCAGGGCCAAGAGACCCAGTACTTC
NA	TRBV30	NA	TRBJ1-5	CAWSALGGSNQPQHF	TGTGCCTGGAGTGCACTAGGTGGGAGCAATCAGCCCCAGCATTTT
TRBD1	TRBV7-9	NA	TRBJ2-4	CTSSVGQNLAKNIQYF	TGTACCAGCAGCGTGGGACAGAACTTAGCCAAAAACATTCAGTACTTC
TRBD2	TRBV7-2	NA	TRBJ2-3	CASSPREKDTQYF	TGTGCCAGCAGCCCGCGGGAGAAAGATACGCAGTATTTT
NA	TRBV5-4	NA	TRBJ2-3	CASSLGGASTDTQYF	TGTGCCAGCAGCTTGGGAGGAGCTAGCACAGATACGCAGTATTTT
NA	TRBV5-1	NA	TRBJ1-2	CASSSGVTTNYGYTF	TGCGCCAGCAGCTCAGGGGTTACCACGAACTATGGCTACACCTTC
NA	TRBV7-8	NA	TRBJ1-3	CASSDPLSGDTIYF	TGTGCCAGCTCTGACCCTCTATCGGGAGACACCATATATTTT
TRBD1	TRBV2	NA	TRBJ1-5	CASTGQGAVGGQPQHF	TGTGCCAGTACGGGACAGGGGGCCGTAGGCGGTCAGCCCCAGCATTTT
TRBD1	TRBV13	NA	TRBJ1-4	CASRTGTAANEKLFF	TGTGCCAGCAGAACCGGGACAGCCGCAAATGAAAAACTGTTTTTT